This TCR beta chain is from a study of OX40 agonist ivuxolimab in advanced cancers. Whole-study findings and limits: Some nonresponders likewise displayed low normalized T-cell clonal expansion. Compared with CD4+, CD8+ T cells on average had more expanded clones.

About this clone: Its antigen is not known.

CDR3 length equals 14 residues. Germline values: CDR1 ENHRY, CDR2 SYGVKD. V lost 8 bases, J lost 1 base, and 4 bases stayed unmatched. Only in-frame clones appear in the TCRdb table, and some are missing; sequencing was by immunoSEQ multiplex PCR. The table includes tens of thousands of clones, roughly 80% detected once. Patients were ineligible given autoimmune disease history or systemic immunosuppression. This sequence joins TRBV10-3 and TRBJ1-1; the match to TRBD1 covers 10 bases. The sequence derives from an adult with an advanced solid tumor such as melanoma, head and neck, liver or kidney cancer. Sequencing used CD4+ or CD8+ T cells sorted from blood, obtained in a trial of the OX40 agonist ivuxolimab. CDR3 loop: CAIGTGAQNTEAFF. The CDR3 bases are TGTGCCATCGGGACAGGGGCACAGAACACTGAAGCTTTCTTT.